Listed below are T cell receptor beta chains from one sample, sequenced in a study of blood T cell repertoires in COVID-19. The repertoire was sequenced with immunoSEQ multiplex PCR; TCRdb's copy has only in-frame clones and lacks some. This repertoire shows about 250,000 clones, 75% to 90% found once; its top ten account for roughly 4.5%. Sequenced sample: peripheral blood. The receptor source for this set is a woman aged 40 to 50 who had recovered from COVID-19. Each CDR3 is given with its conserved first and last residue. D genes are given only for firm matches. Not every row has a clone size; where given, it reads once, few, many or a size class.

abundance	v_gene	j_gene	d_gene	CDR3aa	CDR3nt
-	TRBV9	TRBJ2-7	-	CASSPTGFSYEQYF	TGTGCCAGCAGCCCAACGGGATTCTCCTACGAGCAGTACTTC
-	TRBV18	TRBJ2-4	TRBD1	CASSHRDRKDIQYF	TGTGCCAGCTCACACCGGGACAGAAAGGACATTCAGTACTTC
-	TRBV5-4	TRBJ2-4	TRBD1	CASSLGHRSTDRDKNIQYF	TGTGCCAGCAGCTTGGGGCACCGATCGACGGACAGGGACAAAAACATTCAGTACTTC
-	TRBV7-2	TRBJ2-1	TRBD2	CASSLLGGGSYNEQFF	TGTGCCAGCAGCTTACTCGGCGGGGGGTCCTACAATGAGCAGTTCTTC
-	TRBV18	TRBJ2-2	-	CASSPPVQSGELFF	TGTGCCAGCTCACCACCTGTCCAGTCCGGGGAGCTGTTTTTT
-	TRBV9	TRBJ2-1	-	CASSVSGRERSYNEQFF	TGTGCCAGCAGCGTATCTGGACGGGAGAGGTCCTACAATGAGCAGTTCTTC
-	TRBV12-3/TRBV12-4	TRBJ2-7	-	CASSSGSHEQYF	TGTGCCAGCAGTTCAGGGTCCCACGAGCAGTACTTC
-	TRBV6-5	TRBJ1-4	TRBD1	CASSLQGATNEKLFF	TGTGCCAGCAGTCTTCAGGGGGCAACTAATGAAAAACTGTTTTTT
-	TRBV5-1	TRBJ1-5	-	CASSRGPTAVGNQPQHF	TGCGCCAGCAGCCGCGGACCGACAGCCGTGGGCAATCAGCCCCAGCATTTT
-	TRBV4-3	TRBJ2-2	-	CASSHHQGLSSGELFF	TGCGCCAGCAGCCACCATCAGGGCCTCTCGTCCGGGGAGCTGTTTTTT
-	TRBV11-3	TRBJ2-4	TRBD1	CASSLDRDRGNIQYF	TGTGCCAGCAGCTTAGATCGGGACAGGGGAAACATTCAGTACTTC
-	TRBV10-1	TRBJ2-2	TRBD2	CASSPGEGNRELFF	TGCGCCAGCAGCCCCGGGGAGGGGAACAGGGAGCTGTTTTTT
-	TRBV28	TRBJ2-4	-	CASSSIYREGAKNIQYF	TGTGCCAGCAGTTCGATTTACAGGGAAGGTGCCAAAAACATTCAGTACTTC
-	TRBV25-1	TRBJ2-2	-	CASKALTGPGELFF	TGTGCCAGCAAAGCCCTGACAGGCCCCGGGGAGCTGTTTTTT
-	TRBV11-3	TRBJ2-1	TRBD1	CASSLNRGARNEQFF	TGTGCCAGCAGCCTAAACAGGGGCGCAAGGAATGAGCAGTTCTTC
-	TRBV6-6	TRBJ1-2	TRBD1	CASRDREGGYTF	TGTGCCAGCAGGGACAGGGAGGGTGGCTACACCTTC
-	TRBV29-1	TRBJ1-4	-	CSVEVGGDHEKLFF	TGCAGCGTTGAAGTGGGGGGGGATCATGAAAAACTGTTTTTT
-	TRBV6-1	TRBJ1-2	-	CASSERGGYTF	TGTGCCAGCAGTGAGAGAGGTGGCTACACCTTC
-	TRBV6-5	TRBJ1-2	-	CASSYSMSGADGYTF	TGTGCCAGCAGTTACTCGATGTCAGGGGCCGATGGCTACACCTTC
-	TRBV3-1/TRBV3-2	TRBJ2-4	TRBD2	CASSRTSGSLAKNIQYF	TGTGCCAGCAGCCGGACTAGCGGATCATTAGCCAAAAACATTCAGTACTTC
-	TRBV5-1	TRBJ2-4	TRBD2	CASSLGRLAAGKAKNIQYF	TGCGCCAGCAGCTTGGGTCGACTAGCGGCAGGGAAAGCCAAAAACATTCAGTACTTC
-	TRBV5-1	TRBJ2-3	TRBD2	CASSLSGESTDTQYF	TGCGCCAGCAGCTTAAGCGGGGAGAGCACAGATACGCAGTATTTT
-	TRBV18	TRBJ2-2	-	CASSPIENTGELFF	TGTGCCAGCTCCCCCATAGAAAACACCGGGGAGCTGTTTTTT
-	TRBV4-3	TRBJ1-4	-	CASSQVDGGTEKLFF	TGCGCCAGCAGCCAAGTCGACGGGGGGACAGAAAAACTGTTTTTT
-	TRBV3-1/TRBV3-2	TRBJ1-1	-	CASSPDTTNTEAFF	TGTGCCAGCAGCCCGGACACCACGAACACTGAAGCTTTCTTT
-	TRBV5-1	TRBJ2-3	TRBD2	CASSLGGLGITDTQYF	TGCGCCAGCAGCTTGGGGGGACTAGGGATTACAGATACGCAGTATTTT
-	TRBV11-2	TRBJ1-4	-	CASSDWSRGEKLFF	TGTGCCAGCAGCGACTGGAGCAGGGGCGAAAAACTGTTTTTT
-	TRBV23-1	TRBJ1-2	TRBD1	CASSQSRGHSAGYTF	TGCGCCAGCAGTCAATCGAGGGGGCACAGCGCTGGCTACACCTTC
-	TRBV19	TRBJ2-6	TRBD1	CASRMTGTGANVLTF	TGTGCCAGTAGGATGACAGGGACTGGGGCCAACGTCCTGACTTTC
-	TRBV6-4	TRBJ2-3	-	CASSPTTVSSSDTQYF	TGTGCCAGCAGTCCCACGACAGTTTCTTCTTCAGATACGCAGTATTTT
-	TRBV24-1	TRBJ2-2	TRBD2	CATSDRQTLAGGWPGELFF	TGTGCCACCAGTGATAGGCAAACACTAGCGGGAGGATGGCCCGGGGAGCTGTTTTTT
-	TRBV30	TRBJ2-6	-	CACDSTGANVLTF	TGTGCCTGTGACAGCACTGGGGCCAACGTCCTGACTTTC
-	TRBV9	TRBJ2-5	TRBD1	CASSPRQGLQETQYF	TGTGCCAGCAGCCCGCGACAGGGATTACAAGAGACCCAGTACTTC
-	TRBV3-1/TRBV3-2	TRBJ1-4	TRBD1	CASSRGTGLVSGEKLFF	TGTGCCAGCAGCCGGGGGACAGGACTCGTCTCGGGTGAAAAACTGTTTTTT
-	TRBV5-6	TRBJ2-7	TRBD1	CASSLGGQGSWFYEQYF	TGTGCCAGCAGCTTGGGAGGACAGGGGTCTTGGTTCTACGAGCAGTACTTC
-	TRBV5-1	TRBJ2-5	-	CASSLGQGQETQYF	TGCGCCAGCAGCTTGGGGCAGGGCCAAGAGACCCAGTACTTC
-	TRBV27	TRBJ1-5	-	CASSLFNRDSNQPQHF	TGTGCCAGCAGTTTATTTAACAGAGATAGCAATCAGCCCCAGCATTTT
-	TRBV27	TRBJ2-1	-	CASRPRGQGGEQFF	TGTGCCAGCAGGCCCAGAGGGCAGGGGGGTGAGCAGTTCTTC
-	TRBV5-4	TRBJ1-4	-	CASSPGQPSEKLFF	TGTGCCAGCAGCCCGGGACAACCGAGTGAAAAACTGTTTTTT
-	TRBV5-6	TRBJ2-3	TRBD1	CASSTTGTGGADTQYF	TGTGCCAGCAGCACAACCGGGACAGGGGGCGCAGATACGCAGTATTTT
-	TRBV7-9	TRBJ2-1	-	CASSLVQGSISYNEQFF	TGTGCCAGCAGCTTAGTCCAGGGTTCAATTTCCTACAATGAGCAGTTCTTC
-	TRBV19	TRBJ1-5	-	CASSAGERVGQPQHF	TGTGCCAGTAGCGCAGGGGAGAGGGTTGGGCAGCCCCAGCATTTT
-	TRBV4-1	TRBJ2-7	TRBD1	CASSQVGQLPLQYF	TGCGCCAGCAGCCAAGTGGGACAGCTCCCACTGCAGTACTTC
-	TRBV28	TRBJ1-6	-	CASTSRAGLSALHF	TGTGCCAGCACATCACGGGCAGGGCTGTCGGCCCTCCACTTT
-	TRBV3-1/TRBV3-2	TRBJ2-1	TRBD1	CASGQGTHEQFF	TGTGCCAGTGGACAGGGAACCCATGAGCAGTTCTTC
-	TRBV4-3	TRBJ1-6	-	CASSQDLGGSPLHF	TGCGCCAGCAGCCAAGATCTGGGGGGTTCACCCCTCCACTTT
-	TRBV7-2	TRBJ2-5	TRBD2	CASSSGLAGEFAETQYF	TGTGCCAGCAGCTCGGGACTAGCGGGAGAGTTCGCAGAGACCCAGTACTTC
-	TRBV28	TRBJ2-5	-	CASSSIPTLRREETQYF	TGTGCCAGCAGTTCGATACCGACCCTTAGGAGGGAAGAGACCCAGTACTTC
once	TRBV3-1/TRBV3-2	TRBJ2-5	TRBD2	CASSQVSGSQETQYF	TGTGCCAGCAGCCAGGTTAGCGGGAGCCAAGAGACCCAGTACTTC
-	TRBV6-5	TRBJ1-4	-	CASSYLGESNEKLFF	TGTGCCAGCAGTTACCTAGGCGAATCTAATGAAAAACTGTTTTTT
-	TRBV6-5	TRBJ1-1	-	CASSYSAGGNTEAFF	TGTGCCAGCAGTTACTCAGCCGGAGGGAACACTGAAGCTTTCTTT
-	TRBV10-3	TRBJ1-2	-	CAIPDTGFGYTF	TGTGCCATCCCCGATACGGGGTTCGGCTACACCTTC
-	TRBV12-3/TRBV12-4	TRBJ1-5	TRBD1	CASSQGARQPQHF	TGTGCCAGCAGCCAGGGGGCAAGGCAGCCCCAGCATTTT